Described below is a single TCR beta chain sequence and its context. Since a much larger clone is just one base distant, this may be a read error. This entry comes from a study of regulatory T cells in long-lasting Graves disease. Indicated time point: newly diagnosed GD, antithyroid drugs for less than 3 months. Preparation of the TCR library used RNA extracted from PBMCs. Investigators prepared the TCR beta libraries by applying iRepertoire HTBI primers and Arm-PCR of CDR3 regions. MiXCR was run by TCRdb on the multiplex PCR reads, yielding one entry per CDR3 protein. The sample holds approximately 250,000 distinct CDR3 sequences, about 18% seen once. The CDR3 is made up of 14 amino acids. The germline CDR1 and CDR2 sequences are KGHSH and LQKENI.

The chain links TRBV18 to TRBJ2-1; D unclear. Judging by the DNA end, TRBJ2-5 fits better; the J call may be wrong. The material sequenced was peripheral blood mononuclear cells (PBMCs), taken at new diagnosis, from a patient treated with antithyroid drugs. This sequence was found in a female donor with Graves disease. CDR3 region: CASSPPCNGETQYF. In DNA, the CDR3 is TGTGCCAGCTCACCACCGTGTAACGGGGAGACCCAGTACTTC.